This is a list of T cell receptor beta chains from one sample in a study of T cell changes during pregnancy in multiple sclerosis. The protocol was immunoSEQ multiplex PCR, while the TCRdb copy is restricted to in-frame clones and leaves out a portion. Of around 66,000 clones listed, over 85% are singletons. The starting material was peripheral blood, obtained in the first trimester of pregnancy. These receptors were obtained from a female donor in good health, enrolled as a control in a pregnancy study. Both conserved end residues are part of each CDR3. The order of the fields is J gene, V gene, D gene, CDR3 protein. The D gene is left open where the match is weak.

TRBJ2-1,TRBV29-1,TRBD1,CSVEGGQASYNEQFF
TRBJ2-1,TRBV4-3,TRBD2,CASSLSAGADEQFF
TRBJ1-4,TRBV6-1,.,CASSERRGEGTNEKLFF
TRBJ2-7,TRBV10-3,TRBD2,CAIRPGLASYEQYF
TRBJ2-1,TRBV25-1,.,CASSDNWAAVAEQFF
TRBJ2-1,TRBV30,TRBD1,CASLRTGSDYEQFF
TRBJ2-7,TRBV11-2,.,CASSLTVRGYEQYF
TRBJ2-5,TRBV29-1,TRBD1,CSVMLTGGRGETQYF
TRBJ2-7,TRBV7-9,.,CASSLEPGQSYEQYF
TRBJ2-7,TRBV5-1,TRBD1,CASSLSTQGAEDF
TRBJ2-1,TRBV27,TRBD1,CASRTGYNEQFF
TRBJ2-3,TRBV7-2,.,CASSFYESTDTQYF
TRBJ2-7,TRBV6-5,TRBD2,CASSSRSGSKGLEQYF
TRBJ2-1,TRBV20-1,.,CSGAEGNEQFF
TRBJ1-1,TRBV27,TRBD1,CASSRPGQGWTEAFF
TRBJ1-1,TRBV5-4,.,CASSAVSTEAFF
TRBJ2-2,TRBV25-1,.,CASSDPRRGGTGELFF
TRBJ2-1,TRBV18,TRBD1,CASSWGQGDNEQFF
TRBJ2-4,TRBV28,.,CASSVTGIPFAKNIQYF
TRBJ1-1,TRBV18,TRBD1,CASSLTGVTEAFF
TRBJ1-2,TRBV7-2,.,CASSLEQIYGYTF
TRBJ1-5,TRBV7-8,TRBD1,CASSRGTGVNQPQHF
TRBJ2-2,TRBV27,TRBD1,CASSSDRGRRTGELFF
TRBJ2-1,TRBV10-3,TRBD2,CAISPFIGTSGPHNEQFF
TRBJ1-6,TRBV18,.,CASSPTRDLNSPLHF
TRBJ2-7,TRBV5-1,TRBD2,CASSTSGSLYEQYF
TRBJ1-2,TRBV5-4,.,CASSSEQGMEGYTF
TRBJ1-1,TRBV28,.,CASSSGATNTEAFF
TRBJ2-7,TRBV27,.,CASTPPAGNYRNEQYF
TRBJ1-1,TRBV5-4,TRBD1,CASSLDRGTEAFF
TRBJ1-2,TRBV9,TRBD1,CASSLGGQPTLNYGYTF